The 16 T cell receptor beta chains presented below share a single source sample, sequenced in a study of naive and memory T cell subsets. The library had UMIs added by 3' ligation of an oligonucleotide to TCR cDNA. The SP2 primer and nested alpha and beta constant region primers amplified ligated cDNA in four rounds. TCRdb used MiXCR to reprocess the UMI-ligation and nested PCR reads, holding one entry per CDR3 protein. The sample yields tens of thousands of distinct CDR3 sequences, roughly 5.2% seen once. Sample: blood. The receptor set was obtained from an adult in good health.

This clonotype has ten or more counts. This chain links TRBV4-1 with TRBJ2-7; D gene ambiguous. Germline assignment: CDR1 MGHRA and CDR2 YSYEKL. The CDR3 runs 17 residues. V lost 0 bases to trimming and J lost 2 bases, with 17 bases between them. For the CDR3, the DNA is TGCGCCAGCAGCCAAGATAAATCCCTAGGCGGCACCTACGAGCAGTACTTC. Its protein product is CASSQDKSLGGTYEQYF.

This clonotype occurred a few times. The chain carries TRBV18 and TRBJ1-3; 7 bases map to TRBD1. V lost 5 bases, J lost 7 bases, and 2 bases stayed unmatched. Per the germline V gene, CDR1 is KGHSH and CDR2 is LQKENI. The CDR3 is 12 amino acids. CDR3 bases: TGTGCCAGCTCAGCACAGGGGAACACCATATATTTT. Its translation is CASSAQGNTIYF. The full variable domain, completed using reference TRBV18 and TRBJ1-3, is NAGVMQNPRHLVRRRGQEARLRCSPMKGHSHVYWYRQLPEEGLKFMVYLQKENIIDESGMPKERFSAEFPKEGPSILRIQQVVRGDSAAYFCASSAQGNTIYFGEGSWLTVV.

The sample holds many counts of this clonotype. The gene calls are TRBV3-1 and TRBJ2-1; perhaps TRBD2 as D (5 bases). Between the trimmed V and J ends, which lost 0 bases and 7 bases, there was a span of 13 bases. Germline CDR1 is LGHDT and CDR2 is YNNKEL (reference sequence). This CDR3 spans 15 amino acids. The CDR3 bases are TGTGCCAGCAGCCAAGATGTCACTAGAACGAATGAGCAGTTCTTC. Its translation: CASSQDVTRTNEQFF.

This clonotype came up many times. The chain recombines TRBV6-4 with TRBJ2-7; TRBD1 agrees at 8 bases. Germline CDR1 reads MRHNA; CDR2 reads SNTAGT. The CDR3 covers 13 residues. V was clipped by 4 bases and J by 4 bases; unmatched bases: 3. CDR3: CASSGTGKYEQYF. As DNA, the CDR3 is TGTGCCAGCAGTGGGACAGGGAAGTACGAGCAGTACTTC.

Ten or more counts support this clonotype. This chain uses TRBV6-1 with TRBJ2-3, with 8 bases aligning to TRBD1. Germline V gene data show CDR1 as MNHNS and CDR2 as SASEGT. This CDR3 is built from 17 residues. J was trimmed by 5 bases and V by 4 bases; bases with no gene match: 14. Written as DNA, the CDR3 is TGTGCCAGCAGTGCCTCTTGGGACAGGCCCGGACGAGATACGCAGTATTTT. Its translation is CASSASWDRPGRDTQYF.

At least ten counts were recorded for this clonotype. This chain joins TRBV9 and TRBJ2-1, with a weak D call TRBD2 (5 bases). The germline gives CDR1 SGDLS, CDR2 YYNGEE. V was pared by 1 base and J by 0 bases, with 11 bases between. The length of the CDR3 is 16 residues. The CDR3 DNA is TGTGCCAGCAGCGTAAGAAGCGGAAGCTCCTACAATGAGCAGTTCTTC. Encoded protein: CASSVRSGSSYNEQFF.

This clonotype was counted ten times or more. The V call is TRBV28, the J call TRBJ2-1; D is unclear. In germline, CDR1 is MDHEN, CDR2 SYDVKM. Trimming removed 2 bases at V and 3 bases at J, with 8 bases between. The CDR3 contains 14 residues. The CDR3 loop reads CASSLPGSYNEQFF. The CDR3 DNA reads as TGTGCCAGCAGTTTACCTGGCAGCTACAATGAGCAGTTCTTC. Together with reference TRBV28 and TRBJ2-1, the CDR3 gives the full variable domain: DVKVTQSSRYLVKRTGEKVFLECVQDMDHENMFWYRQDPGLGLRLIYFSYDVKMKEKGDIPEGYSVSREKKERFSLILESASTNQTSMYLCASSLPGSYNEQFFGPGTRLTVL.

DNA for the CDR3: TGTGCCAGCAGCCAGGTGGACAGGAACACTGAAGCTTTCTTT. Amino acids: CASSQVDRNTEAFF. The chain has TRBV5-6 and TRBJ1-1; possibly TRBD1 for D (6 bases). This CDR3 is built from 14 residues. Germline CDR1 is SGHDT and CDR2 is YYEEEE. V was pared by 4 bases and J by 1 base, with 11 bases between.

The CDR3 DNA follows: TGCAGTGCTATGTTGGCGGCAGCACTTTTCCAAGAGACCCAGTACTTC. Its translation is CSAMLAAALFQETQYF. The V gene is TRBV20-1, the J gene TRBJ2-5; unclear D gene. CDR3 length equals 16 residues. Looked up from germline, CDR1 is DFQATT and CDR2 is SNEGSKA (reference sequence). The V and J ends lost 4 bases and 1 base respectively, with 19 bases between them.

In its sample, this clonotype was seen many times. V and J are TRBV12-3 or TRBV12-4 and TRBJ1-1; the D gene is possibly TRBD1 (5 bases). CDR3 size: 12 residues. The germline V and J ends were trimmed by 8 bases and 5 bases, with 12 bases remaining between them. Here the CDR3 reads CASLNWGTEAFF. In DNA form, the CDR3 reads TGTGCCAGCCTCAACTGGGGGACTGAAGCTTTCTTT.

In this sample, this clonotype turned up many times. J is TRBJ2-7 and V is TRBV4-3; 8 positions match TRBD2. J gave up 4 bases and V 0 bases, and 11 bases lay outside the gene matches. CDR3 length: 17 amino acids. Germline V gene lookup returns CDR1 LGHNA and CDR2 YSLEER. CDR3 bases: TGCGCCAGCAGCCAAGATCGCAGCGGGAGTTCCTTGTACGAGCAGTACTTC. Translating it yields CASSQDRSGSSLYEQYF.

This clonotype was seen repeatedly, ten times or more. CDR3 DNA sequence: TGTGCCAGCAGTTACTCTGGGGGGATTGCCTACAATGAGCAGTTCTTC. Protein sequence: CASSYSGGIAYNEQFF. The chain combines TRBV6-5 with TRBJ2-1; a possible D gene is TRBD2 (6 bases). Germline V gene sequence: CDR1 MNHEY, CDR2 SVGAGI. The CDR3 runs 16 residues. V was cut by 0 bases and J by 2 bases, with 11 bases left in between.

The V gene is TRBV5-4, the J gene TRBJ2-2, with 10 positions matching TRBD2. V was clipped by 4 bases and J by 7 bases; unmatched bases: 10. This CDR3 comprises 16 residues. In germline, CDR1 is SGHNT, CDR2 YYREEE (reference sequence). CDR3 nucleotide sequence: TGTGCCAGCAGCGCGCCTAGCGGGAGTAAAGGCGGGGAGCTGTTTTTT. Its protein is CASSAPSGSKGGELFF. The full variable domain, its missing parts supplied by reference TRBV5-4 and TRBJ2-2, is ETGVTQSPTHLIKTRGQQVTLRCSSQSGHNTVSWYQQALGQGPQFIFQYYREEENGRGNFPPRFSGLQFPNYSSELNVNALELDDSALYLCASSAPSGSKGGELFFGEGSRLTVL.

This clonotype was seen repeatedly, ten times or more. The rearrangement joins TRBV12-3 or TRBV12-4 to TRBJ2-1; 12 positions match TRBD2. V lost 6 bases and J lost 10; bases outside the gene matches: 10. The CDR3 has 15 amino acids. In DNA, the CDR3 is TGTGCCAGCAGCTTCCTAGCGGGAGGGCCCGAGGAGCAGTTCTTC. It is translated as CASSFLAGGPEEQFF.

This clonotype showed up many times. The chain couples TRBV20-1 to TRBJ1-1; a possible D gene is TRBD1 (5 bases). The V end lost 2 bases, the J end lost 5 bases, and 15 bases lay between the germline ends. This CDR3 spans 14 amino acids. Germline V gives CDR1 DFQATT, CDR2 SNEGSKA (reference sequence). CDR3 amino acids: CSARPQAVGTEAFF. In DNA, the CDR3 is TGCAGTGCTAGACCACAGGCGGTTGGGACTGAAGCTTTCTTT.

This clonotype was observed many times. This rearrangement joins TRBV7-9 to TRBJ2-5; D remains unclear. The germline V gene encodes CDR1 SEHNR and CDR2 FQNEAQ (reference sequence). The V gene lost 4 bases and the J gene lost 2 bases, with 11 bases spanning the gap. The CDR3 length is 14 residues. Written as DNA, the CDR3 is TGTGCCAGCAGCTCATACCAGGAGCAAGAGACCCAGTACTTC. Translating gives CASSSYQEQETQYF.